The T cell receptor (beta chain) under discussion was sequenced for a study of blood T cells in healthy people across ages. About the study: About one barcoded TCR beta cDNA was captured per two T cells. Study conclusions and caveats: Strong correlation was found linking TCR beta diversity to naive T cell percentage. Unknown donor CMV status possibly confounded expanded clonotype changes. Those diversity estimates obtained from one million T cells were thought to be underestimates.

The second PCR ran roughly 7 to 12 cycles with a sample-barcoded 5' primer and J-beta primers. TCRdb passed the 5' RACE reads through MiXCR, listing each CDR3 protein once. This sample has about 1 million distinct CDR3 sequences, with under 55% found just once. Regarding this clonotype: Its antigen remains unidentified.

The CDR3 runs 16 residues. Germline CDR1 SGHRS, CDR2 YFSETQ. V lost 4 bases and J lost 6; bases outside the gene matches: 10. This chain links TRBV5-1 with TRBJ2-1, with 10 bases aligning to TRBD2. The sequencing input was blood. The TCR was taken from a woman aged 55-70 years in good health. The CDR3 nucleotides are TGCGCCAGCAGCGTGGCCGCGGCTAGCGGGGGCAATGAGCAGTTCTTC. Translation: CASSVAAASGGNEQFF.